The present entry profiles one T cell receptor (beta chain) with its context. This specimen belongs to a study of T cell responses to AZD1222 COVID-19 vaccine. The V and J ends lost 1 base and 4 bases, in that order; junction bases with no gene match: 3. In germline, CDR1 is SGHAT, CDR2 FQNNGV. CDR3 length equals 14 residues. The data were produced by immunoSEQ multiplex PCR, yet TCRdb's version contains in-frame clones alone and is incomplete. Here the sample spans some 140,000 clones, over 85% being singletons. The chain employs TRBV11-2 and TRBJ2-7; TRBD2 matches 8 bases. The clonotype was recovered from an adult in good health. The sample in question was peripheral blood, obtained on day 0 of AZD1222 vaccination. The CDR3 spells CASSLGGLGYEQYF. CDR3 DNA sequence: TGTGCCAGCAGCTTAGGGGGACTAGGGTACGAGCAGTACTTC. Based on the CDR3 plus reference TRBV11-2 and TRBJ2-7, the full variable domain is EAGVAQSPRYKIIEKRQSVAFWCNPISGHATLYWYQQILGQGPKLLIQFQNNGVVDDSQLPKDRFSAERLKGVDSTLKIQPAKLEDSAVYLCASSLGGLGYEQYFGPGTRLTVT.